The rows below give T cell receptor beta chains drawn from one sample of a study of OX40 agonist ivuxolimab in advanced cancers. TCRdb keeps only in-frame clones here, not all; method: immunoSEQ multiplex PCR. Here the sample spans 90,000 to 100,000 clones, roughly nine tenths being singletons. Here the sequenced sample was CD4+ or CD8+ T cells sorted from blood, taken in a trial of the OX40 agonist ivuxolimab. These receptors originate from an adult with an advanced solid tumor such as melanoma, head and neck, liver or kidney cancer. CDR3s include the opening cysteine and the closing phenylalanine or tryptophan. The D gene is left open where the match is weak. Some rows mark clone size as missing; the rest say once, few, many or name a class of expanded clone.

CDR3 DNA | CDR3 protein | D gene | J gene | CDR3 length | V gene | clone size
TGTGCCAGCTCACCTCAGACTCCGCCAAATACGCAGTATTTT | CASSPQTPPNTQYF | NA | TRBJ2-3 | 14 | TRBV18 | NA
TGTGCCAGCAGACCTAGTAGCGGGAGAGGAACCGGGGAGCTGTTTTTT | CASRPSSGRGTGELFF | TRBD2 | TRBJ2-2 | 16 | TRBV25-1 | NA
TGTGCCAGCAGGGAATCAGGGGTAAGGGAGACCCAGTACTTC | CASRESGVRETQYF | NA | TRBJ2-5 | 14 | TRBV28 | NA
TGCGCCAGCAGCGCGACTCCCGCCCAAGAGACCCAGTACTTC | CASSATPAQETQYF | NA | TRBJ2-5 | 14 | TRBV5-1 | NA
TGCGCCAGCAGCTTGGTAGGCGGGGTGAACACCGGGGAGCTGTTTTTT | CASSLVGGVNTGELFF | NA | TRBJ2-2 | 16 | TRBV5-1 | NA
TGTGCCAGCAGGGGACAGTACACTGAAGCTTTCTTT | CASRGQYTEAFF | TRBD1 | TRBJ1-1 | 12 | TRBV28 | few
TGTGCCAGTAGTTATTCCGGGGAGCTGTTTTTT | CASSYSGELFF | NA | TRBJ2-2 | 11 | TRBV19 | NA
TGTGCCAGCACCTACCCTAACTACAATGAGCAGTTCTTC | CASTYPNYNEQFF | NA | TRBJ2-1 | 13 | TRBV5-8 | NA
TGTGCCAGCAGACTAGTTTCTTCCTACAATGAGCAGTTCTTC | CASRLVSSYNEQFF | NA | TRBJ2-1 | 14 | TRBV2 | NA
TGTGCCAGCAGCCGCCTGGGGGGGGCCCGGACTGAAGCTTTCTTT | CASSRLGGARTEAFF | NA | TRBJ1-1 | 15 | TRBV4-2 | NA
TGTGCCAGCAGCCCGACCCCCGGCGGCTACACCTTC | CASSPTPGGYTF | NA | TRBJ1-2 | 12 | TRBV7-2 | NA
TGTGCCAGCAGTTACGGTGGGGGCGCGGAACTGTTTTTT | CASSYGGGAELFF | NA | TRBJ1-4 | 13 | TRBV6-5 | NA
TGTGCCAGCAGCCCTGGACCTAGGGATGGCAAAAACATTCAGTACTTC | CASSPGPRDGKNIQYF | NA | TRBJ2-4 | 16 | TRBV7-3 | NA
TGTGCCAGCAGACAGACAGGGAGGGCTTTCTTT | CASRQTGRAFF | TRBD1 | TRBJ1-1 | 11 | TRBV6-5 | NA
TGTGCCAGTATGCGGGACCGCACAGATACGCAGTATTTT | CASMRDRTDTQYF | NA | TRBJ2-3 | 13 | TRBV19 | NA
TGTGCCAGCAGCGGCAGGGTTGAAACCGGCTCTGGAAACACCATATATTTT | CASSGRVETGSGNTIYF | NA | TRBJ1-3 | 17 | TRBV9 | NA
TGCGCCAGCAGCTTCCATAGCGAAAACACCGGGGAGCTGTTTTTT | CASSFHSENTGELFF | NA | TRBJ2-2 | 15 | TRBV5-1 | NA
TGTGCCAGCAGTAACCGGGACCCCTCGAACACCGGGGAGCTGTTTTTT | CASSNRDPSNTGELFF | NA | TRBJ2-2 | 16 | TRBV6-6 | NA
TGCGCCAGCAGCCCAGCGGGAGGAATCAATGAGCAGTTCTTC | CASSPAGGINEQFF | TRBD2 | TRBJ2-1 | 14 | TRBV5-1 | NA
TGTGCCAGCTCACCGACAGGGAGCTACGCCTACGAGCAGTACTTC | CASSPTGSYAYEQYF | TRBD1 | TRBJ2-7 | 15 | TRBV18 | NA
TGTGCCAGCAGGGGGGATACTGAAGCTTTCTTT | CASRGDTEAFF | NA | TRBJ1-1 | 11 | TRBV2 | NA
TGTGCCAGCAGGGCTGGGGCCAACGTCCTGACTTTC | CASRAGANVLTF | NA | TRBJ2-6 | 12 | TRBV7-9 | NA
TGTGCCAGCAGTGAAGGGGGGACAGGGCACTATGGCTACACCTTC | CASSEGGTGHYGYTF | TRBD1 | TRBJ1-2 | 15 | TRBV2 | NA
TGTGCCAGCAGTTACCCTCTCGGTGACAATGAAAAACTGTTTTTT | CASSYPLGDNEKLFF | NA | TRBJ1-4 | 15 | TRBV6-6 | NA
TGTGCCATCAGCGGACTAGTGAACACAGATACGCAGTATTTT | CAISGLVNTDTQYF | TRBD2 | TRBJ2-3 | 14 | TRBV10-3 | once
TGTGCCAGCAGCTTACGGGGACTAGCGGGGCCCACGAACACCGGGGAGCTGTTTTTT | CASSLRGLAGPTNTGELFF | TRBD2 | TRBJ2-2 | 19 | TRBV7-9 | NA
TGTGCCAGCTCTACACCGGGGTTGAAGTCACTTACGCAGTATTTT | CASSTPGLKSLTQYF | NA | TRBJ2-3 | 15 | TRBV18 | NA
TGTGCCTGGAACCGGGACAGGGGTGGCTACACCTTC | CAWNRDRGGYTF | TRBD1 | TRBJ1-2 | 12 | TRBV30 | few
TGTGCCAGCAGCCCGACGGGCACTAGCACAGATACGCAGTATTTT | CASSPTGTSTDTQYF | NA | TRBJ2-3 | 15 | TRBV6-5 | NA
TGCGCCAGCACTCCAAGGGGTAGCTTAACAGATACGCAGTATTTT | CASTPRGSLTDTQYF | NA | TRBJ2-3 | 15 | TRBV5-1 | once
TGTGCCAGCAGCCTGGGACAGCGTGGCGAGCAGTACTTC | CASSLGQRGEQYF | TRBD1 | TRBJ2-7 | 13 | TRBV7-2 | NA
TGCAGTGGACAGGCGGATTACGAGCAGTACTTC | CSGQADYEQYF | NA | TRBJ2-7 | 11 | TRBV20-1 | NA
TGTGCCAGTAGTATAGGGTTCAACGCCGCTGGGGGCCGGCCCCTCTACGAGCAGTACTTC | CASSIGFNAAGGRPLYEQYF | NA | TRBJ2-7 | 20 | TRBV19 | NA
TGTGCCAGCAGTCCCTCCCTAGGGGCGGGAGAGGCAGATACGCAGTATTTT | CASSPSLGAGEADTQYF | TRBD2 | TRBJ2-3 | 17 | TRBV28 | NA
TGCGCCAGCAGTTCCTCAGGGTCCAGCTCCTACAATGAGCAGTTCTTC | CASSSSGSSSYNEQFF | NA | TRBJ2-1 | 16 | TRBV5-1 | NA
TGTGCCTGGAGCCCGACTAGCCTAAATACGCAGTATTTT | CAWSPTSLNTQYF | TRBD2 | TRBJ2-3 | 13 | TRBV30 | NA
TGTGCCAGTAGTATTCTCCCGGGTAGCACTGAAGCTTTCTTT | CASSILPGSTEAFF | NA | TRBJ1-1 | 14 | TRBV19 | NA
TGTGCCAGCAGTGAAGGGGGATACACTGAAGCTTTCTTT | CASSEGGYTEAFF | NA | TRBJ1-1 | 13 | TRBV2 | NA
TGTGCCAGCAGTTACGATGGGGGCTACGAGCAGTACTTC | CASSYDGGYEQYF | NA | TRBJ2-7 | 13 | TRBV6-5 | NA
TGTGCCAGCAGCGTGGGGACAGGGGTGCAAGAGACCCAGTACTTC | CASSVGTGVQETQYF | TRBD1 | TRBJ2-5 | 15 | TRBV9 | NA
TGTGCCAGCAGTTCCCCCAGGGACAATCAGCCCCAGCATTTT | CASSSPRDNQPQHF | NA | TRBJ1-5 | 14 | TRBV6-5 | NA
TGTGCCAGCAGCTTGGCCTCCCAGCGGGAGTACTTC | CASSLASQREYF | NA | TRBJ2-5 | 12 | TRBV5-6 | NA
TGTGCCAGCAGTGAGAGAGCTACCCAATACAATGAGCAGTTCTTC | CASSERATQYNEQFF | NA | TRBJ2-1 | 15 | TRBV2 | NA
TGTGCCAGCAGAGGGGGTCGGACCCAGTACTTC | CASRGGRTQYF | NA | TRBJ2-5 | 11 | TRBV2 | NA
TGTGCCAGTAGTATACAGGGGGCGCCGGGCTACACCTTC | CASSIQGAPGYTF | TRBD1 | TRBJ1-2 | 13 | TRBV19 | NA
TGCGCCAGCAGCCAATTTGTCGACAGGAGCAATCAGCCCCAGCATTTT | CASSQFVDRSNQPQHF | NA | TRBJ1-5 | 16 | TRBV4-3 | NA
TGTGCCAGCAGCCCCGGGCCGGCCTACGAGCAGTACTTC | CASSPGPAYEQYF | NA | TRBJ2-7 | 13 | TRBV5-5 | NA
TGTGCCAGTAGCCTTATTCTCCCGGGACCCAGCACAGATACGCAGTATTTT | CASSLILPGPSTDTQYF | NA | TRBJ2-3 | 17 | TRBV27 | NA
TGTGCCAGCAGCTCGGGACTAGCGCCCGGAGATGAGCAGTTCTTC | CASSSGLAPGDEQFF | TRBD2 | TRBJ2-1 | 15 | TRBV11-3 | NA
TGTGCCAGCACCCCGGATCTCTCTGGAAACACCATATATTTT | CASTPDLSGNTIYF | NA | TRBJ1-3 | 14 | TRBV25-1 | NA
TGTGCCAGCAGTTCGTCTGGGACTAGCGGGAAACATGAGCAGTTCTTC | CASSSSGTSGKHEQFF | TRBD2 | TRBJ2-1 | 16 | TRBV6-5 | NA